This T cell receptor (beta chain) was sequenced for a study of control samples from healthy donors and cancer patients (dated by TCRdb to the early 2020s). To note about this clone: It has no known antigen specificity. It has no much larger one-base neighbor in the sample; base qualities were not kept.

Libraries were made using the immunoSEQ multiplex PCR assay. Drawn from immuneACCESS, this table holds only the in-frame rearrangements with V and J called that TCRdb kept. Clones are partly lost; checked studies trace under half to an unresolved V gene and leave the rest unexplained. The sample table records approximately 89,000 clones; around 87% of these occur just once. The ten top clones hold around a fifth of the sample. The germline V gene yields SNHLY for CDR1 and FYNNEI for CDR2. The junction carries 12 bases between V and J, which are trimmed by 5 bases and 4 bases respectively. The CDR3 numbers 14 residues from cysteine through phenylalanine. Just CDR3 DNA is preserved here, 42 bases in frame from base 1.

This TCR was recovered from a man between 50 and 59 years old in good health. This chain joins TRBV2 to TRBJ1-3; the D gene is perhaps TRBD1, from 5 matching bases. What was sequenced was blood. The nucleotide sequence is TGTGCCAGCAGTCCAGAAGGGGCAGGAAACACCATATATTTT. This is translated as CASSPEGAGNTIYF. Where the CDR3 stops, the reference TRBV2 and TRBJ1-3 genes take over; the full variable domain is EPEVTQTPSHQVTQMGQEVILRCVPISNHLYFYWYRQILGQKVEFLVSFYNNEISEKSEIFDDQFSVERPDGSNFTLKIRSTKLEDSAMYFCASSPEGAGNTIYFGEGSWLTVV.